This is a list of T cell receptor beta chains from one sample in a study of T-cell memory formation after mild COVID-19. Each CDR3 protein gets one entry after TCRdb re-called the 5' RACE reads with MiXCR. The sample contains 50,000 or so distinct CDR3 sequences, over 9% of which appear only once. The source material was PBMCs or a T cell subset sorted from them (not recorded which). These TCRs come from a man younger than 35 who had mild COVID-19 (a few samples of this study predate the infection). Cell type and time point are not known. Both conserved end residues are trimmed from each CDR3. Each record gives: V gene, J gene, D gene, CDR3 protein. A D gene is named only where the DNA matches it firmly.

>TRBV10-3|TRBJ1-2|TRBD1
AISYIQGATGYT
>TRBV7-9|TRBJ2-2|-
ASSSLMNTGELF
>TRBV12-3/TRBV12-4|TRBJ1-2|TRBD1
ASSPGTDYGYT
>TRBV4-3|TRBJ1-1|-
ASSQDKAVATEAF
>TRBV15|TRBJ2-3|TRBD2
ATSRAATSGGLTDTQY
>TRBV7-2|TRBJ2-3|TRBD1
ASSRTGTGGHTDTQY
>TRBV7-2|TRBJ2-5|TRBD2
ASSHRLAGGHRETQY
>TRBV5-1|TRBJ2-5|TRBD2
ASSPRTSGGDPRSQY
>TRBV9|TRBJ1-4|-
ASSFGTNINEKLF
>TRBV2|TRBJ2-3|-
ASRATSDSTDTQY